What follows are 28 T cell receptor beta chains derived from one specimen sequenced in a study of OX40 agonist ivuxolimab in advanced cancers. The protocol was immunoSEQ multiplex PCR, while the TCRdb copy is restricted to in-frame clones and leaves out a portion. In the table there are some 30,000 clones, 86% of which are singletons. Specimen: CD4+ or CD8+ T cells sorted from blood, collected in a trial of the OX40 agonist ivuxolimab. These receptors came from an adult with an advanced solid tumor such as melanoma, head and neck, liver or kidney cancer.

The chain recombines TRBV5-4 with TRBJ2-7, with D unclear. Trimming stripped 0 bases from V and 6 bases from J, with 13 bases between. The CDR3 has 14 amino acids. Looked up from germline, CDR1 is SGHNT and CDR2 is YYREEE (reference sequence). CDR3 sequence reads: CASSLGASPGEQYF. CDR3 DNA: TGTGCCAGCAGCTTGGGCGCCAGCCCGGGCGAGCAGTACTTC.

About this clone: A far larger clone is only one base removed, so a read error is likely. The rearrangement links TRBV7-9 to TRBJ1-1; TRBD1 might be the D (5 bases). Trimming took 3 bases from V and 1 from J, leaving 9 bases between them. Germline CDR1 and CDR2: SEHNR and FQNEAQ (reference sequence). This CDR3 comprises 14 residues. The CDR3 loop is CASSLGGTNTEAFF. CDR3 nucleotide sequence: TGTGCCAGCAGCTTGGGCGGGACGAACACTGAAGCTTTCTTT. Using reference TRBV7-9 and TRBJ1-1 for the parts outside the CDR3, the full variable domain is DTGVSQNPRHKITKRGQNVTFRCDPISEHNRLYWYRQTLGQGPEFLTYFQNEAQLEKSRLLSDRFSAERPKGSFSTLEIQRTEQGDSAMYLCASSLGGTNTEAFFGQGTRLTVV.

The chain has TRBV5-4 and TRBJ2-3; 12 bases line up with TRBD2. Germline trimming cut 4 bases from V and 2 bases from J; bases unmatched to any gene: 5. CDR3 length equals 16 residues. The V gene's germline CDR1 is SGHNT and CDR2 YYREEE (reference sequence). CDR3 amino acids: CASSGRLAGVTDTQYF. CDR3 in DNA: TGTGCCAGCAGCGGAAGACTAGCGGGAGTCACAGATACGCAGTATTTT.

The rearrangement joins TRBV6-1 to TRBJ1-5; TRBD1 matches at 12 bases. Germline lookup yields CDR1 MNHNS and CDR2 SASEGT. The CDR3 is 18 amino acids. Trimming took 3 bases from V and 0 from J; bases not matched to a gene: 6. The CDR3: CASSEGDRGPYSNQPQHF. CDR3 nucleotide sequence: TGTGCCAGCAGTGAGGGGGACAGGGGGCCGTATAGCAATCAGCCCCAGCATTTT.

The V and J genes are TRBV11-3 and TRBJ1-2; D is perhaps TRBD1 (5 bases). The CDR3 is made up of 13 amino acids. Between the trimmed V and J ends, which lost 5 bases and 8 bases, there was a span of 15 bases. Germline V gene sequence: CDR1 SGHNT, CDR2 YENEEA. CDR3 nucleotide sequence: TGTGCCAGCAGCCTCAGCGGGGGGAGAGGCTACACCTTC. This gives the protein CASSLSGGRGYTF.

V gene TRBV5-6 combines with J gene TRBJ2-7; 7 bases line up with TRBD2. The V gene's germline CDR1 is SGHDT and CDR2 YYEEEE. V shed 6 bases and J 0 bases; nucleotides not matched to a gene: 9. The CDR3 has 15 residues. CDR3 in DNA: TGTGCCAGCACCTACGTGGGCGGGAGCTCCTACGAGCAGTACTTC. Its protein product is CASTYVGGSSYEQYF.

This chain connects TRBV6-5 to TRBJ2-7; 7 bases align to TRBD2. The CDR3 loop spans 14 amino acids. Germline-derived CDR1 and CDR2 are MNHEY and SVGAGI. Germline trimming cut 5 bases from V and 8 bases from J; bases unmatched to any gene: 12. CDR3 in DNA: TGTGCCAGCAGTGAAGGGGACTACCGGAACCAGCAGTACTTC. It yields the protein CASSEGDYRNQQYF.

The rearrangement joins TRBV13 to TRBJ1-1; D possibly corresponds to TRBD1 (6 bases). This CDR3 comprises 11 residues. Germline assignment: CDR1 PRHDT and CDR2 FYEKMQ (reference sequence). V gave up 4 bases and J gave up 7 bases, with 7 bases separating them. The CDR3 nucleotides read TGTGCCAGCAGCTCGACAGGTGAAGCTTTCTTT. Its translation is CASSSTGEAFF.

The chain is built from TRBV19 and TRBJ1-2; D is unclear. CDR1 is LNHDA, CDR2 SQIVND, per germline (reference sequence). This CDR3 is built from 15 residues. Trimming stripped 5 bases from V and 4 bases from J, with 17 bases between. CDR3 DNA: TGTGCCAGTAGTCTCCCCACAAATCTTTTCTATGGCTACACCTTC. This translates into CASSLPTNLFYGYTF.

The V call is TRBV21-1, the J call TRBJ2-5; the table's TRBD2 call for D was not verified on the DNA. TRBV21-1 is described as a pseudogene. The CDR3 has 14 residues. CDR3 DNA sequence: TGTGCCAGCAGGAGCGGGAGGTTTTCGGAGACCCAGTACTTC. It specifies CASRSGRFSETQYF.

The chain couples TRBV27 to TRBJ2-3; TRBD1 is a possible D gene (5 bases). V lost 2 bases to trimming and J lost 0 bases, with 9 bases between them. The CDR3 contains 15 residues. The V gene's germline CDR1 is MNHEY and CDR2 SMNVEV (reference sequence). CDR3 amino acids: CASSLIRTSTDTQYF. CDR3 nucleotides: TGTGCCAGCAGTTTAATAAGGACAAGCACAGATACGCAGTATTTT.

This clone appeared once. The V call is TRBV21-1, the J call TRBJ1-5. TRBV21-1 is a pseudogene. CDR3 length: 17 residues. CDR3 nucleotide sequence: TGTGCCAGCAGCAAAGATCGGGGCTATACGGGCAATCAGCCCCAGCATTTT. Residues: CASSKDRGYTGNQPQHF.

The CDR3 here is CASSQGLTTNEKLFF. The DNA of the CDR3 is TGCGCCAGCAGCCAGGGTTTAACAACTAATGAAAAACTGTTTTTT. The chain joins TRBV4-1 to TRBJ1-4; D is undetermined. There are 15 residues in the CDR3. CDR1 and CDR2 from the germline V gene are MGHRA and YSYEKL. Trimming cost V 3 bases and J 0 bases, with 8 bases left between them.

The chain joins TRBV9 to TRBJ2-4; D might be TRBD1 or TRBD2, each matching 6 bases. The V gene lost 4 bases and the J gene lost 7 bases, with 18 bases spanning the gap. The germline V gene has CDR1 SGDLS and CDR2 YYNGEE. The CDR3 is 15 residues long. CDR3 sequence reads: CASSPGGGGGNIQYF. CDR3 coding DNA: TGTGCCAGCAGCCCCGGGGGCGGCGGCGGGAACATTCAGTACTTC.

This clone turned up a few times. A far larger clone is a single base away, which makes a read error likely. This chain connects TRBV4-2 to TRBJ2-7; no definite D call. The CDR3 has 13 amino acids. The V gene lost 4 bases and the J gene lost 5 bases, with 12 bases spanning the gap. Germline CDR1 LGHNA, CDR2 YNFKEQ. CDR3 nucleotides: TGTGCCAGCAGCCTTCAGAACCGGGACGAGCAGTACTTC. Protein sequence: CASSLQNRDEQYF.

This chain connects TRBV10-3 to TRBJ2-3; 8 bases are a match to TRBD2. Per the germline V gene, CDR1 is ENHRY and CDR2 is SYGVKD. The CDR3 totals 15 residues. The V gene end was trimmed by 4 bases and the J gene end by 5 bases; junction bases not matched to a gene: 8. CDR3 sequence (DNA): TGTGCCATCAGTGGTCCAGCGGGAGTGAAAGATACGCAGTATTTT. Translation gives CAISGPAGVKDTQYF.

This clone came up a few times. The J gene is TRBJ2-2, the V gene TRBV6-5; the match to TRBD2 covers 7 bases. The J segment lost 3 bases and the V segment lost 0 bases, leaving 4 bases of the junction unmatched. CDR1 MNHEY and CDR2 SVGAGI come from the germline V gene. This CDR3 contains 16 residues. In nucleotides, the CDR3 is TGTGCCAGCAGTTACTCACGGGGAGGGTACACCGGGGAGCTGTTTTTT. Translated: CASSYSRGGYTGELFF.

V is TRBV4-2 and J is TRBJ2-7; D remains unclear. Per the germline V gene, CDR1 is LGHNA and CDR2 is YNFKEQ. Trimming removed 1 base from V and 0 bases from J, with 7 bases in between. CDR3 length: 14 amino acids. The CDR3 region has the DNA TGTGCCAGCAGCCAAGGCCGTGGCTCCTACGAGCAGTACTTC. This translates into CASSQGRGSYEQYF.

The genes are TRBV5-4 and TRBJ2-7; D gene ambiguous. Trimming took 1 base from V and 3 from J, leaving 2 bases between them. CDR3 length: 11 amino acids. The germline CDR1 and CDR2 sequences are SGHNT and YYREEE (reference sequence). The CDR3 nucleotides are TGTGCCAGCAGCTTGTACTACGAGCAGTACTTC. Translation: CASSLYYEQYF. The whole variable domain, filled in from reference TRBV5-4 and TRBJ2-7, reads ETGVTQSPTHLIKTRGQQVTLRCSSQSGHNTVSWYQQALGQGPQFIFQYYREEENGRGNFPPRFSGLQFPNYSSELNVNALELDDSALYLCASSLYYEQYFGPGTRLTVT.

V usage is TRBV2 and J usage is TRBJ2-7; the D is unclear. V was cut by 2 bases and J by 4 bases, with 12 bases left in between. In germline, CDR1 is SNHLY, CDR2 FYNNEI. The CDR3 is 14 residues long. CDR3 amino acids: CASSERVIPYEQYF. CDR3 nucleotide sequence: TGTGCCAGCAGTGAAAGGGTTATCCCTTACGAGCAGTACTTC.

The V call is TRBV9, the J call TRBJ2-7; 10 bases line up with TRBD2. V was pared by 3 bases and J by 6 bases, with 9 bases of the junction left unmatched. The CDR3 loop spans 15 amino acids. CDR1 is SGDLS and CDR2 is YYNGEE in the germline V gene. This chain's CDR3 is CASSDGLADTREQYF. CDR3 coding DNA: TGTGCCAGCAGCGACGGACTAGCGGATACTCGCGAGCAGTACTTC.

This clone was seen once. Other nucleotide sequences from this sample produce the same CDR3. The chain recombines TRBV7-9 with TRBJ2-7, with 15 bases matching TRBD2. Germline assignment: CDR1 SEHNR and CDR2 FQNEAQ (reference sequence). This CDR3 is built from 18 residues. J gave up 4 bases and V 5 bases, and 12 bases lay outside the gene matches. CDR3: CASSGPGLAGGVIYEQYF. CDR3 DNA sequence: TGTGCCAGCAGCGGCCCGGGACTAGCGGGAGGAGTAATATACGAGCAGTACTTC. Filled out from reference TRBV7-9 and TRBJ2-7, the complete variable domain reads DTGVSQNPRHKITKRGQNVTFRCDPISEHNRLYWYRQTLGQGPEFLTYFQNEAQLEKSRLLSDRFSAERPKGSFSTLEIQRTEQGDSAMYLCASSGPGLAGGVIYEQYFGPGTRLTVT.

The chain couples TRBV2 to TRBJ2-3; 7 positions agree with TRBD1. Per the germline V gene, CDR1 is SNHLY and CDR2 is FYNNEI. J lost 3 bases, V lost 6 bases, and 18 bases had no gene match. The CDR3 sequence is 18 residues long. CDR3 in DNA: TGTGCCAGCAGCTGGGACCGGGACAGCCTAAGGGGGACAGATACGCAGTATTTT. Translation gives CASSWDRDSLRGTDTQYF.

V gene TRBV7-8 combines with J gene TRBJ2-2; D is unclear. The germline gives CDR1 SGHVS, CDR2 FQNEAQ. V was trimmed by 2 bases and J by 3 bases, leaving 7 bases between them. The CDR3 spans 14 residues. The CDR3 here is CASSLRIDTGELFF. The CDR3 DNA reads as TGTGCCAGCAGCTTAAGGATCGACACCGGGGAGCTGTTTTTT.

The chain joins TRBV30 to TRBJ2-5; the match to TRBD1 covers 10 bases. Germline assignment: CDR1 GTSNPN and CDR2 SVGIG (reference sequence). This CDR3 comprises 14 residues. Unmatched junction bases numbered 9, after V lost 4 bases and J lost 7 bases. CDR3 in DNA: TGTGCCTGGAATCCTGGACAGGGGGGAGGGACCCAGTACTTC. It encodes CAWNPGQGGGTQYF.

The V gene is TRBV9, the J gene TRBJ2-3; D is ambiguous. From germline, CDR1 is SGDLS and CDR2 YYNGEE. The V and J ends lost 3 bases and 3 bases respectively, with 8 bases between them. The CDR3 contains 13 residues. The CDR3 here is CASSAHLTDTQYF. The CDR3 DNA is TGTGCCAGCAGCGCCCATCTTACAGATACGCAGTATTTT. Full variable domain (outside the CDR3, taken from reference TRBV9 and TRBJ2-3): DSGVTQTPKHLITATGQRVTLRCSPRSGDLSVYWYQQSLDQGLQFLIQYYNGEERAKGNILERFSAQQFPDLHSELNLSSLELGDSALYFCASSAHLTDTQYFGPGTRLTVL.

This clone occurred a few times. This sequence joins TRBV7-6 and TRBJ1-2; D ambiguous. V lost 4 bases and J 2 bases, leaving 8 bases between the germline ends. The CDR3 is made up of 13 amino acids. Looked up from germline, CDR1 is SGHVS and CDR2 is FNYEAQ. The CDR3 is CASSSSENYGYTF. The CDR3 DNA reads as TGTGCCAGCAGCTCCTCAGAGAACTATGGCTACACCTTC.

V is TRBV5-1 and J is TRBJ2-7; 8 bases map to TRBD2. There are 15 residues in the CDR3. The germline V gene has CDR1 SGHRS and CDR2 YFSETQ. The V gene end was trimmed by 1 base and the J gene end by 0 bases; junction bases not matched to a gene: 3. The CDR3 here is CASSLTSGSSYEQYF. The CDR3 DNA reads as TGCGCCAGCAGCTTGACTAGCGGAAGCTCCTACGAGCAGTACTTC.